Listed below are T cell receptor beta chains from one sample, sequenced in a study of vaccination and CD4 T cells after COVID-19. Their cognate antigens are unknown. TCRdb re-analysed the PCR reads in MiXCR, keeping a single row per CDR3 protein. The table includes around 14,000 distinct CDR3 sequences, over 65% detected once. Sequencing was done on a sample of CD4+ T cells from blood, cultured in vitro. These receptors were obtained from a human donor who had recovered from COVID-19. The CDR3 runs from the conserved cysteine through the conserved F or W. The order of the fields is CDR3 DNA, CDR3 protein, D gene, J gene, clone size, V gene, CDR3 length. D genes are given only for firm matches. The size field is filled for only some rows; it gives once, few, many or a size class.

TGTGCCTGCCGCGCGAACACCGGGGAGCTGTTTTTT	CACRANTGELFF	-	TRBJ2-2	-	TRBV7-9	12
TGTGCCAGCAGCTTAGGTGAGGGGACGAACACTGAAGCTTTCTTT	CASSLGEGTNTEAFF	-	TRBJ1-1	-	TRBV7-9	15
TGTGCCAGCAGTACCCTACGACTAGCGGGAGGGCCTGGGGAGCAGTTCTTC	CASSTLRLAGGPGEQFF	TRBD2	TRBJ2-1	-	TRBV27	17
TGTGCCAGCAGTGGGCGGCCAAACAATGAGCAGTTCTTC	CASSGRPNNEQFF	-	TRBJ2-1	-	TRBV6-1	13
TGTGCCAGCAGCTTGGGTCCGGGACAGGGGGGACAGCCCCAGCATTTT	CASSLGPGQGGQPQHF	TRBD1	TRBJ1-5	once	TRBV5-4	16
TGTGCCACCAGTGACCCTGGACAGGGGGAGTATGGCTACACCTTC	CATSDPGQGEYGYTF	TRBD1	TRBJ1-2	-	TRBV24-1	15
TGCAGTGCCGACCGGGACCTCGGCACTGAAGCTTTCTTT	CSADRDLGTEAFF	-	TRBJ1-1	-	TRBV20-1	13
TGCAGTGCTAGAGGACTGGACTTCACAGATACGCAGTATTTT	CSARGLDFTDTQYF	-	TRBJ2-3	-	TRBV20-1	14
TGCAGTGCTAGAGTTGGAGGGCGGAGTGAAGCTTTCTTT	CSARVGGRSEAFF	-	TRBJ1-1	few	TRBV20-1	13
TGTGCCAGCAGGGCTAGACAAGAGACCCAGTACTTC	CASRARQETQYF	-	TRBJ2-5	few	TRBV28	12
TGTGCCAGCAGTTACGGGGTTTTGGGGGGGACGCAGTATTTT	CASSYGVLGGTQYF	TRBD2	TRBJ2-3	-	TRBV6-5	14
TGTGCCAGCAGCTTAGTAAGGGGGTCCTACAATGAGCAGTTCTTC	CASSLVRGSYNEQFF	-	TRBJ2-1	once	TRBV7-2	15
TGTGCCAGCAGCCCCACCAGAAATGAGCAGTTCTTC	CASSPTRNEQFF	-	TRBJ2-1	-	TRBV7-2	12
TGTGCCAGCAGTTTATTGTTTGGGGCGCAGATTGGGGGCTACACCTTC	CASSLLFGAQIGGYTF	-	TRBJ1-2	-	TRBV27	16
TGCAGTGCCCGGAACCCGACGAACTATGGCTACACCTTC	CSARNPTNYGYTF	-	TRBJ1-2	few	TRBV20-1	13
TGTGCCACCAGCCGGGACCCGAATCAGCCCCAGCATTTT	CATSRDPNQPQHF	-	TRBJ1-5	-	TRBV24-1	13
TGCGCCAGCAGCTTGCACGCCTTTACCGACAGTGCCCCCAACTATGGCTACACCTTC	CASSLHAFTDSAPNYGYTF	-	TRBJ1-2	-	TRBV5-1	19
TGTGCCAGCAGCTTAGGGCCAGCGGGAAGCTCCTACGAGCAGTACTTC	CASSLGPAGSSYEQYF	TRBD2	TRBJ2-7	few	TRBV7-2	16
TGCGCCAGCAGCCAAGGGGGACTAGATTTTCGGGAGACCCAGTACTTC	CASSQGGLDFRETQYF	TRBD2	TRBJ2-5	-	TRBV4-1	16
TGCAGTGCAAAAATTAGCGGGAGGGCCGGAGAGACCCAGTACTTC	CSAKISGRAGETQYF	TRBD2	TRBJ2-5	-	TRBV20-1	15
TGTGCCAGCAGCTTGGGCCATCAGCCCCAGCATTTT	CASSLGHQPQHF	-	TRBJ1-5	-	TRBV7-9	12
TGTGCAAGCAGGTGGACTAGCGGGAGGGGTGCGGATACGCAGTATTTT	CASRWTSGRGADTQYF	TRBD2	TRBJ2-3	-	TRBV6-1	16
TGTGCCAGCAGTTACTCGCGGTACTCCTACGAGCAGTACTTC	CASSYSRYSYEQYF	-	TRBJ2-7	once	TRBV6-5	14
TGTGCCAGCAGGGACTATCGGGGCTCCTACGAGCAGTACTTC	CASRDYRGSYEQYF	-	TRBJ2-7	once	TRBV27	14
TGTGCCAGCAAGGACGGGGGACAGGGGTACTACGAGCAGTACTTC	CASKDGGQGYYEQYF	TRBD1	TRBJ2-7	-	TRBV19	15
TGTGCCAGCAGTTTTAACTACGAGCAGTACTTC	CASSFNYEQYF	-	TRBJ2-7	-	TRBV28	11
TGTGCCAGCAGCTTAGGGGGGGTAGCTTTCTTT	CASSLGGVAFF	-	TRBJ1-1	-	TRBV7-2	11
TGTGCCAGCAGACCAGGGGGGGGCTACACCTTC	CASRPGGGYTF	TRBD1	TRBJ1-2	medium-sized	TRBV6-1	11
TGTGCCAGCAGCCCGAAACCTCAACTAGACTCAGATACGCAGTATTTT	CASSPKPQLDSDTQYF	-	TRBJ2-3	-	TRBV7-2	16
TGTGCCTGGAGTGTACGACGGTACCATGGAGTCCAGACGAACACTGAAGCTTTCTTT	CAWSVRRYHGVQTNTEAFF	-	TRBJ1-1	-	TRBV30	19
TGTGCCAGCAGCGCAGGGACAGGGGTCGCCTACAATGAGCAGTTCTTC	CASSAGTGVAYNEQFF	TRBD1	TRBJ2-1	-	TRBV7-6	16
TGTGCCAGCAGTCCGGCGGGAGGGTCCTACGAGCAGTACTTC	CASSPAGGSYEQYF	TRBD2	TRBJ2-7	-	TRBV28	14
TGTGCCAGCACTCCTCTGAGGGGCGGAACTGAAGCTTTCTTT	CASTPLRGGTEAFF	-	TRBJ1-1	once	TRBV6-2/TRBV6-3	14
TGTGCCAGCAGTGACGACAGGGCATATGGCTACACCTTC	CASSDDRAYGYTF	TRBD1	TRBJ1-2	-	TRBV6-4	13
TGTGCCAGCAGCTTTGACAGGGGTGGCAATCAGCCCCAGCATTTT	CASSFDRGGNQPQHF	TRBD1	TRBJ1-5	few	TRBV7-2	15
TGTGCCAGCAGTTATTTAAGCTCCTACGAGCAGTACTTC	CASSYLSSYEQYF	-	TRBJ2-7	once	TRBV6-5	13
TGTGCCAGCAGCCCCGGACCCGGGAACACCGGGGAGCTGTTTTTT	CASSPGPGNTGELFF	-	TRBJ2-2	-	TRBV11-2	15
TGTGCCAGCAGTTTAGCGACAGGACGTCTGGGCGAGCAGTACTTC	CASSLATGRLGEQYF	-	TRBJ2-7	-	TRBV12-3/TRBV12-4	15
TGTGCCAGCAGCTCCCTACGGGTGACCCAGTACTTC	CASSSLRVTQYF	-	TRBJ2-5	-	TRBV7-2	12
TGTGCCAGCACCCGGGGAGGCTTCTCCTACGAGCAGTACTTC	CASTRGGFSYEQYF	-	TRBJ2-7	-	TRBV6-1	14
TGTGCCACCAGTGATATCGGACAGGGGTCCTGGGAGCAGTTCTTC	CATSDIGQGSWEQFF	TRBD1	TRBJ2-1	-	TRBV24-1	15
TGCAGTACCCCTCGACCGTCAGGGGATGTTTATAGGGATACGCAGTATTTT	CSTPRPSGDVYRDTQYF	-	TRBJ2-3	-	TRBV20-1	17
TGTGCCACCAGTGACTCCGGGACTAAGAGCTACGAGCAGTACTTC	CATSDSGTKSYEQYF	TRBD2	TRBJ2-7	-	TRBV24-1	15
TGCAGTGCTAGGGGACAGGTAAATCAGCCCCAGCATTTT	CSARGQVNQPQHF	TRBD1	TRBJ1-5	-	TRBV20-1	13
TGTGCCACCAAACAGGGGACCGGGGAGCTGTTTTTT	CATKQGTGELFF	TRBD1	TRBJ2-2	-	TRBV6-2/TRBV6-3	12
TGTGCCAGCAGCTTAGCCCGACTAGCCGTTAGCACAGATACGCAGTATTTT	CASSLARLAVSTDTQYF	TRBD2	TRBJ2-3	-	TRBV7-2	17